This TCR beta chain originates from a study of identical twins. Notes on the study in general: Within monozygotic twins, out-of-frame TCR alpha sharing was underestimated by the models. Twins showed weaker excess sharing in their beta out-of-frame sequences.

TCRdb ran MiXCR on the 5' RACE reads and lists one entry per CDR3 protein. This table has 500,000 to 550,000 distinct CDR3 sequences, more than 20% appearing once. This clonotype was observed many times. No antigen is known for it. Every one of the donors was a healthy Caucasian. V was shortened by 9 bases and J by 4 bases, with 12 bases between the two germline ends. CDR3 size: 13 residues. Germline CDR1 KGHDR, CDR2 SFDVKD. The sample was also reused in another study, on yellow fever vaccine responses in identical twins.

J is TRBJ1-5 and V is TRBV24-1; D not certain. Sequencing was performed on CD4+ T cells sorted from blood. The clonotype comes from a woman younger than 30 in good health. The CDR3 DNA follows: TGTGCCACCCCTCCCGGAGGGAATCAGCCCCAGCATTTT. Translated, it gives CATPPGGNQPQHF.